These 10 T cell receptor beta chains were sequenced from one sample in a study of T cell repertoires and HLA-DP antigens. Profiled with immunoSEQ multiplex PCR; TCRdb holds only in-frame clones, not every one. Among some 110,000 clones listed, almost 95% were seen once. These receptors have no known antigen. Input material: CD4+ T cells from PBMCs. Source of these receptors: a woman younger than 30 in good health and CMV-seronegative.

V is TRBV5-1 and J is TRBJ2-5; perhaps TRBD2 as D (6 bases). This CDR3 spans 13 amino acids. Germline V CDR1 and CDR2: SGHRS, YFSETQ. Trimming took off 4 bases at V and 0 bases at J, with 7 bases between the two ends. This CDR3 is CASSGGDQETQYF. CDR3 nucleotides: TGCGCCAGCAGCGGCGGGGACCAAGAGACCCAGTACTTC.

The V gene is TRBV9, the J gene TRBJ2-3, with a tentative D call TRBD2 (5 bases). Germline CDR1 reads SGDLS; CDR2 reads YYNGEE. CDR3 length: 18 residues. Trimming removed 3 bases at V and 2 bases at J, with 22 bases between. The CDR3 reads CASSDSPRTPRITDTQYF. Written as DNA, the CDR3 is TGTGCCAGCAGCGACTCGCCCCGGACTCCTAGAATCACAGATACGCAGTATTTT. The variable domain in full, with the rest retrieved from reference TRBV9 and TRBJ2-3, is DSGVTQTPKHLITATGQRVTLRCSPRSGDLSVYWYQQSLDQGLQFLIQYYNGEERAKGNILERFSAQQFPDLHSELNLSSLELGDSALYFCASSDSPRTPRITDTQYFGPGTRLTVL.

The J gene is TRBJ2-5, the V gene TRBV23-1; the match to TRBD1 covers 7 bases. TRBV23-1 is filed as an ORF, its function uncertain. This CDR3 region has 17 residues. The V gene end was trimmed by 2 bases and the J gene end by 1 base; junction bases not matched to a gene: 10. The CDR3 nucleotides read TGCGCCAGCAGTCAAACCGGGACAGAAAGTATCCAAGAGACCCAGTACTTC. Its protein is CASSQTGTESIQETQYF.

This chain uses TRBV5-1 with TRBJ2-2, with D unresolved. From germline, CDR1 is SGHRS and CDR2 YFSETQ. This CDR3 has 12 amino acids. The ends were cut back, 2 bases at V and 3 bases at J, with 2 bases in the middle. The CDR3 here is CASSFDTGELFF. As DNA, the CDR3 is TGCGCCAGCAGCTTTGACACCGGGGAGCTGTTTTTT.

The chain employs TRBV7-8 and TRBJ2-5; D unresolved. The CDR3 length is 15 residues. V was cut by 7 bases and J by 5 bases, with 20 bases left in between. Germline V lookup: CDR1 SGHVS, CDR2 FQNEAQ. CDR3 sequence reads: CASTPSPDLRETQYF. Written as DNA, the CDR3 is TGTGCCAGCACCCCCTCACCGGATCTAAGGGAGACCCAGTACTTC.

The J gene is TRBJ1-2, the V gene TRBV5-1; D not certain. This CDR3 spans 13 amino acids. Germline-derived CDR1 and CDR2 are SGHRS and YFSETQ. Trimming shortened V by 4 bases and J by 6 bases, and 13 bases separated the two germline ends. The DNA for the CDR3 is TGCGCCAGCAGCACCGGAATCCGGGATGGCTACACCTTC. This gives the protein CASSTGIRDGYTF.

The genes are TRBV27 and TRBJ2-2; unclear D gene. V lost 5 bases and J 6 bases, leaving 13 bases between the germline ends. Germline CDR1 and CDR2: MNHEY and SMNVEV (reference sequence). This CDR3 contains 14 residues. The CDR3 reads CASSRRAQAGELFF. As DNA, the CDR3 is TGTGCCAGCAGTCGAAGGGCGCAGGCCGGGGAGCTGTTTTTT.

The chain combines TRBV2 with TRBJ2-3, with 12 bases that match TRBD2. Germline V lookup: CDR1 SNHLY, CDR2 FYNNEI. The trim removed 3 bases at V and 1 base at J, leaving 2 bases unmatched. The CDR3 has 16 amino acids. CDR3 loop: CASSERLAGGTDTQYF. As DNA, the CDR3 is TGTGCCAGCAGTGAGCGACTAGCGGGGGGCACAGATACGCAGTATTTT.

This chain links TRBV7-6 with TRBJ1-1; tentatively, D is TRBD1 (6 bases). Germline lookup yields CDR1 SGHVS and CDR2 FNYEAQ. This CDR3 has 14 residues. Trimming took off 3 bases at V and 1 base at J, with 9 bases between the two ends. The CDR3 DNA reads TGTGCCAGCAGCTTTGGCAGGGGGAACACTGAAGCTTTCTTT. Its translation: CASSFGRGNTEAFF.

The chain employs TRBV9 and TRBJ1-3, with D perhaps TRBD1 (5 bases). Trimming cost V 6 bases and J 0 bases, with 10 bases left between them. Germline loops: CDR1 SGDLS, CDR2 YYNGEE. The CDR3 loop spans 14 amino acids. The CDR3 is CASTTGPSGNTIYF. For the CDR3, the DNA is TGTGCCAGCACTACGGGACCCTCTGGAAACACCATATATTTT.